Shown below are 30 T cell receptor beta chains from a single sample sequenced in a study of tumor-infiltrating lymphocytes in primary liver carcinoma. The study extracted blood RNA from unsorted whole blood and also extracted germline DNA. TCR beta cDNA came from about 450 ng total RNA, primed with a constant-region primer. What produced the TCR beta libraries was three nested multiplex PCR rounds using slightly modified ARM-PCR. The first two PCR rounds used TRBV1-TRBV30 forward primers with a C-beta reverse primer, nine to eleven cycles each. One entry per CDR3 protein results from TCRdb running MiXCR on the multiplex PCR reads. Seen here are some 190,000 distinct CDR3 sequences, 60% observed once, and the top ten hold approximately 68%. Source material: peripheral blood. Receptor source: a man aged 35 to 55 with primary liver carcinoma and hepatitis B virus infection.

This chain connects TRBV11-2 to TRBJ1-2; D remains unclear. Between the trimmed V and J ends, which lost 2 bases and 8 bases, there was a span of 18 bases. The CDR3 runs to 15 residues. The germline V gene has CDR1 SGHAT and CDR2 FQNNGV. The CDR3: CASSLRRRPRTGYTF. For the CDR3, the DNA is TGTGCCAGCAGCTTACGGAGGAGACCCCGAACAGGCTACACCTTC.

This rearrangement joins TRBV6-6 to TRBJ1-1; 8 nucleotides agree with TRBD1. The CDR3 is 16 amino acids. The J segment lost 1 base and the V segment lost 2 bases, leaving 6 bases of the junction unmatched. Germline CDR1 reads MNHNY; CDR2 reads SVGAGI (reference sequence). The CDR3 loop reads CASSYHPQGGNTEAFF. For the CDR3, the DNA is TGTGCCAGCAGTTACCATCCACAGGGGGGGAACACTGAAGCTTTCTTT.

Concerning this clonotype: Germline is not matched at one junction end, which may reflect a read error. The CDR3 spells CASSLEYSNSYDQHF. CDR3 bases: TGTGCCAGCAGCTTAGAGTACTCCAACTCCTACGATCAGCACTTC. The chain joins TRBV11-2 to TRBJ2-7; D gene uncertain. Germline V gives CDR1 SGHAT, CDR2 FQNNGV. The CDR3 runs 15 residues.

As regards this clonotype: The junction and the germline gene differ at one end; a read error may be behind it. The chain recombines TRBV11-2 with TRBJ2-3; perhaps TRBD1 as D (6 bases). CDR1 is SGHAT, CDR2 FQNNGV, per germline. There are 17 residues in the CDR3. CDR3 coding DNA: TGTGCCAGCAGCTTAGATAGACGGTGGGAATGGACAGATACGCAGTATTTC. Translated: CASSLDRRWEWTDTQYF.

For this clonotype: At one boundary the junction diverges from the germline segment, which might be a read error. The rearrangement uses TRBV11-2 and TRBJ2-1; D is possibly TRBD2 (5 bases). This CDR3 spans 18 amino acids. CDR1 and CDR2 (germline): SGHAT, FQNNGV. CDR3 sequence reads: CACSLDGFWRVGRVEQFF. The CDR3 nucleotides are TGTGCCTGCAGCTTAGATGGGTTTTGGCGGGTGGGCCGCGTTGAGCAGTTCTTC.

This clonotype was counted between two and nine times. The V call is TRBV6-5, the J call TRBJ2-1; unclear D gene. V was clipped by 0 bases and J by 9 bases, with 12 bases between them. Germline V lookup: CDR1 MNHEY, CDR2 SVGAGI. The CDR3 is 14 amino acids. CDR3 nucleotides: TGTGCCAGCAGTTACTCATCCCCCTCTGGTGAGCAGTTCTTC. Its protein product is CASSYSSPSGEQFF.

The chain combines TRBV20-1 with TRBJ2-5; D not certain. Trimming cost V 3 bases and J 5 bases, with 7 bases left between them. The CDR3 totals 11 residues. Germline CDR1 is DFQATT and CDR2 is SNEGSKA (reference sequence). The CDR3 region is CSASRLETQYF. The CDR3 nucleotides are TGCAGTGCTAGTCGGTTGGAGACCCAGTACTTC.

The rearrangement uses TRBV6-6 and TRBJ2-7; 8 bases agree with TRBD1. From germline, CDR1 is MNHNY and CDR2 SVGAGI (reference sequence). The V segment lost 4 bases and the J segment 5 bases; nucleotides outside the gene matches: 7. The CDR3 length is 14 residues. The CDR3 loop reads CASSSTGAHDEQYF. The CDR3 nucleotides read TGTGCCAGCAGTTCGACAGGGGCCCATGACGAGCAGTACTTC.

Notes on this clonotype: Mismatch with germline at one junction end may stem from a read error. The chain combines TRBV11-2 with TRBJ2-2; TRBD1 matches at 7 bases. The CDR3 loop spans 14 amino acids. Germline V gene lookup returns CDR1 SGHAT and CDR2 FQNNGV. The DNA of the CDR3 is TGTGCCAGCATATGGCAGGGGGACACCGGGGAGTTGTTTTTT. Protein sequence: CASIWQGDTGELFF. The full variable domain, its missing parts supplied by reference TRBV11-2 and TRBJ2-2, is EAGVAQSPRYKIIEKRQSVAFWCNPISGHATLYWYQQILGQGPKLLIQFQNNGVVDDSQLPKDRFSAERLKGVDSTLKIQPAKLEDSAVYLCASIWQGDTGELFFGEGSRLTVL.

This clonotype occurred once. This rearrangement joins TRBV11-2 to TRBJ2-7, with D possibly matching TRBD2 (6 bases). Trimming removed 8 bases at V and 6 bases at J, with 23 bases between. CDR3 length equals 15 residues. From germline, CDR1 is SGHAT and CDR2 FQNNGV. The CDR3, as DNA: TGTGCCAGCTGCATGATCGGCGGGAAGATGGGCGAGCAGTACTTC. Translated, it gives CASCMIGGKMGEQYF.

As for this clonotype: A read error may account for a junction end that differs from germline. The V call is TRBV11-2, the J call TRBJ2-3; D is perhaps TRBD1 (6 bases). The CDR3 is 13 residues long. Germline values: CDR1 SGHAT, CDR2 FQNNGV. The CDR3 DNA reads as TGTGTCAGCAGCTTAGGCAGGGGAGATATGCAGTATTTT. Translating gives CVSSLGRGDMQYF.

The chain combines TRBV29-1 with TRBJ1-1; D might be TRBD1 (5 bases). The CDR3 totals 13 residues. Germline values: CDR1 SQVTM, CDR2 ANQGSEA. Trimming stripped 7 bases from V and 2 bases from J, with 14 bases between. The CDR3, as DNA: TGCAGCGCTGATGGACAAAAAAACACTGAAGCTTTCTTT. Its protein product is CSADGQKNTEAFF.

Worth noting for this clonotype: The junction does not match germline at one end; this may be a read error. V usage is TRBV7-9 and J usage is TRBJ1-4; no firm D call. This CDR3 is built from 13 residues. The germline gives CDR1 SEHNR, CDR2 FQNEAQ (reference sequence). The CDR3 here is CASNPRPNEKQFF. In DNA, the CDR3 is TGTGCCAGCAACCCACGCCCGAATGAAAAACAGTTTTTT.

This clonotype has only a few counts. The genes are TRBV12-3 or TRBV12-4 and TRBJ2-5, with D maybe TRBD1 (6 bases). The germline V and J ends were trimmed by 8 bases and 6 bases, with 10 bases remaining between them. This CDR3 is 11 amino acids long. CDR3 nucleotides: TGTGCCAGCGCCAGGGGTCAGACCCAGTACTTC. Its translation: CASARGQTQYF.

The V and J genes are TRBV28 and TRBJ1-5; D is unresolved. Deletions cut 6 bases from V and 4 bases from J, with 13 bases between. The CDR3 runs 14 residues. The germline V gene encodes CDR1 MDHEN and CDR2 SYDVKM. Written as DNA, the CDR3 is TGTGCCAGCAGACCAAGGGCATTAAATCAGCCCCAGCATTTT. Protein sequence: CASRPRALNQPQHF. Full variable domain (outside the CDR3, taken from reference TRBV28 and TRBJ1-5): DVKVTQSSRYLVKRTGEKVFLECVQDMDHENMFWYRQDPGLGLRLIYFSYDVKMKEKGDIPEGYSVSREKKERFSLILESASTNQTSMYLCASRPRALNQPQHFGDGTRLSIL.

With regard to this clonotype: This may arise from a read error, as a much more abundant clone is one base away. The chain is built from TRBV6-5 and TRBJ2-5; D may be TRBD2 (5 bases). CDR3 length: 14 amino acids. In germline, CDR1 is MNHEY, CDR2 SVGAGI. The CDR3 is CVSSPGLMQETQYF. CDR3 in DNA: TGTGTCAGCAGTCCAGGACTGATGCAAGAGACCCAGTACTTC.

CDR3 in DNA: TGTGCCAGCAGCCCAAGTCAGTTCTGCGAGCAGTACTTC. This sequence encodes CASSPSQFCEQYF. The chain uses TRBV14 and TRBJ2-7; D gene unclear. The germline gives CDR1 SGHDN, CDR2 FVKESK. This CDR3 region has 13 residues. The V end was cut by 4 bases, the J end by 6 bases, with 13 bases between.

The rearrangement links TRBV4-2 to TRBJ2-1, with TRBD2 identical over 7 bases. V shed 0 bases, J shed 0 bases, and the junction held 5 bases outside the gene matches. This CDR3 is 17 amino acids long. Germline V gives CDR1 LGHNA, CDR2 YNFKEQ. CDR3 sequence reads: CASSQDLGRGSYNEQFF. CDR3 DNA sequence: TGTGCCAGCAGCCAAGATCTGGGGAGGGGCTCCTACAATGAGCAGTTCTTC.

On this clonotype itself: One end of the junction is discordant with germline, which a read error may explain. The rearrangement links TRBV4-2 to TRBJ2-1; 9 nucleotides agree with TRBD2. The CDR3 has 17 residues. In germline, CDR1 is LGHNA, CDR2 YNFKEQ. DNA for the CDR3: TGCGCCAGCAGCCGAGAGGCTAGCGGGATACAGTACAATGAGCAGTTCTTC. Translating gives CASSREASGIQYNEQFF.

This clonotype was seen ten or more times. The CDR3 is CASSLPEIHTQYF. In DNA form, the CDR3 reads TGCGCCAGCAGCCTACCTGAGATTCATACGCAGTATTTT. The chain couples TRBV4-1 to TRBJ2-3; D remains ambiguous. This CDR3 has 13 amino acids. CDR1 and CDR2 from the germline V gene are MGHRA and YSYEKL. V lost 4 bases and J lost 7, with 12 bases in between.

In its sample, this clonotype was seen many times. CDR3 residues: CASRTSGSSYNEQFF. In nucleotides, the CDR3 is TGTGCCAGCAGGACTAGCGGGAGCTCCTACAATGAGCAGTTCTTC. The chain combines TRBV11-1 with TRBJ2-1, with 12 bases identical to TRBD2. The V segment lost 6 bases and the J segment 0 bases; nucleotides outside the gene matches: 0. This CDR3 region has 15 residues. Germline V gene data show CDR1 as SGHAT and CDR2 as FQDESV (reference sequence). The whole variable domain, remainder taken from reference TRBV11-1 and TRBJ2-1, is EAEVAQSPRYKITEKSQAVAFWCDPISGHATLYWYRQILGQGPELLVQFQDESVVDDSQLPKDRFSAERLKGVDSTLKIQPAELGDSAMYLCASRTSGSSYNEQFFGPGTRLTVL.

This clonotype was seen just once. Just one base apart from a much larger clone, this may be a read error. The rearrangement joins TRBV4-2 to TRBJ2-7, with unresolved D. CDR1 is LGHNA, CDR2 YNFKEQ, per germline. The CDR3 loop spans 16 amino acids. The DNA of the CDR3 is TGTGCCGGCAGCCAAGATAGTCGACAAACCACCTACGAGCAGTACTTC. Translated, it gives CAGSQDSRQTTYEQYF.

V is TRBV12-3 or TRBV12-4 and J is TRBJ2-4, with unresolved D. Trimming left V 4 bases short and J 5 bases short, with 12 bases between. The CDR3 totals 14 residues. The CDR3 DNA reads as TGTGCCAGCAGTTCCGAGACCGTTCAAAACATTCAGTACTTC. Translated, it gives CASSSETVQNIQYF.

V gene TRBV6-1 combines with J gene TRBJ2-2, with a weak D call TRBD2 (5 bases). V lost 7 bases and J lost 0, with 15 bases in between. CDR3 length: 16 residues. Per the germline V gene, CDR1 is MNHNS and CDR2 is SASEGT. The CDR3, as DNA: TGTGCCAGCAATCCCGTGATGCGGGCGAACACCGGGGAGCTGTTTTTT. This sequence encodes CASNPVMRANTGELFF.

This rearrangement joins TRBV4-2 to TRBJ2-7; 10 nucleotides agree with TRBD2. Trimming at V came to 1 base and at J to 6 bases, leaving 6 bases not matched to a gene. CDR1 LGHNA and CDR2 YNFKEQ come from the germline V gene. The CDR3 has 15 residues. The CDR3 reads CASSQAITSGTEQYF. CDR3 bases: TGTGCCAGCAGCCAAGCGATAACTAGCGGGACCGAGCAGTACTTC.

The V call is TRBV10-2, the J call TRBJ2-1; the D is unclear. V gave up 0 bases and J gave up 6 bases, with 3 bases separating them. This CDR3 comprises 12 residues. From germline, CDR1 is WSHSY and CDR2 SAAADI. The CDR3 sequence is CASSESSNEQFF. Here the CDR3 DNA reads TGCGCCAGCAGTGAGTCTAGCAATGAGCAGTTCTTC.

The chain links TRBV11-2 to TRBJ2-7, with D hard to call. CDR3 length: 14 amino acids. Trimming left V 8 bases short and J 11 bases short, with 25 bases between. Germline CDR1 reads SGHAT; CDR2 reads FQNNGV. The CDR3: CASVLTDGAYEEYF. The DNA of the CDR3 is TGTGCCAGCGTCTTAACCGACGGAGCCTACGAAGAGTACTTC.

This chain uses TRBV12-3 or TRBV12-4 with TRBJ1-5; possibly TRBD1 for D (5 bases). Trimming shortened V by 6 bases and J by 4 bases, and 16 bases separated the two germline ends. CDR3 size: 15 residues. The CDR3 region has the DNA TGTGCCAGCAGCGTTCAGGGAGCGGGGAATCAGCCCCAGCATTTT. Translation: CASSVQGAGNQPQHF.

The chain couples TRBV7-9 to TRBJ2-2; 11 nucleotides align to TRBD1. This CDR3 spans 17 amino acids. Germline V CDR1 and CDR2: SEHNR, FQNEAQ (reference sequence). J was trimmed by 0 bases and V by 9 bases; bases with no gene match: 9. The CDR3 sequence: CASSLWTGGANTGELFF. The CDR3 DNA sequence: TGTGCCAGTAGCCTTTGGACAGGGGGCGCGAACACCGGGGAGCTGTTTTTT.

With respect to this clonotype: Since the CDR3 does not end with the conserved phenylalanine or tryptophan, this likely comes from a read error. The rearrangement uses TRBV11-2 and TRBJ2-2, with D possibly called TRBD1 or TRBD2 (5 bases each). Trimming cost V 4 bases and J 1 base, with 7 bases left between them. This CDR3 has 14 amino acids. From germline, CDR1 is SGHAT and CDR2 FQNNGV. The CDR3 DNA follows: TGTGCCAGCAGCTCGAGGGGGAACACCGGGGAGCTGTTTTCT. Protein product: CASSSRGNTGELFS.